Listed below are T cell receptor beta chains from one sample, sequenced in a study of blood T cell repertoires in COVID-19. Sequenced by immunoSEQ multiplex PCR; TCRdb stores in-frame clones only, minus some. This sample has some 250,000 clones; roughly 80% occur once, and the top ten carry around 3.3%. The sample taken for sequencing was peripheral blood. The receptors stem from a young woman with acute or convalescent COVID-19. The CDR3 runs from the conserved cysteine through the conserved F or W. The D gene is left open where the match is weak. A clone size is listed for some rows: how often the clone was seen (once, few, many), or a class if it is expanded.

j_gene	abundance	v_gene	d_gene	CDR3nt	CDR3aa
TRBJ2-1	.	TRBV11-3	.	TGTGCCAGCAGCTTCTACGGAGACAATGAGCAGTTCTTC	CASSFYGDNEQFF
TRBJ2-2	.	TRBV7-2	.	TGTGCCAGCAGCCTAGGGGTTGCACTAACCGGGGAGCTGTTTTTT	CASSLGVALTGELFF
TRBJ2-2	.	TRBV5-5	TRBD2	TGTGCCAGCAGCCGGGGGGGCAGGAGAGCCGAGAAAATCACCGGGGAGCTGTTTTTT	CASSRGGRRAEKITGELFF
TRBJ1-1	.	TRBV15	.	TGTGCCACCAGCAGAGATACCAGGGGAAGAGCTGAAGCTTTCTTT	CATSRDTRGRAEAFF
TRBJ1-1	.	TRBV14	.	TGTGCCAGCAGCCAAGGGGGCAGGGGTCGGGCTGAAGCTTTCTTT	CASSQGGRGRAEAFF
TRBJ2-6	.	TRBV30	.	TGTGCCGGACTAGGGGGCTCTGGGGCCAACGTCCTGACTTTC	CAGLGGSGANVLTF
TRBJ1-4	.	TRBV12-3/TRBV12-4	.	TGTGCCAGCCAAACCCCGGGGGAAAAACTGTTTTTT	CASQTPGEKLFF
TRBJ2-5	.	TRBV18	TRBD2	TGTGCCAGCTCACGGCTAGCGGGAAAAGAGACCCAGTACTTC	CASSRLAGKETQYF
TRBJ1-4	.	TRBV28	.	TGTGCCAGCAGTTTACTCATCTTGGGGGCTAGTGAAAAACTGTTTTTT	CASSLLILGASEKLFF
TRBJ1-2	.	TRBV7-3	.	TGTGCCAGCAGCCCGAACAGGGAGGGGGGAGGCTACACCTTC	CASSPNREGGGYTF
TRBJ2-7	once	TRBV3-1/TRBV3-2	.	TGTGCCAGCAGCCAAGGCTACCCTGAGGAGCAGTACTTC	CASSQGYPEEQYF
TRBJ1-3	once	TRBV20-1	TRBD1	TGCAGTGCTAGTCCCCAACAGGGGGCCTTGGGAAACACCATATATTTT	CSASPQQGALGNTIYF
TRBJ1-1	few	TRBV15	.	TGTGCCACCAGCAGAGGGGGCGTAGTAGCTTTCTTT	CATSRGGVVAFF
TRBJ2-3	.	TRBV6-2/TRBV6-3	.	TGTGCCAGCAGTTACCCCGGGAGTAAGGGCACAGATACGCAGTATTTT	CASSYPGSKGTDTQYF
TRBJ2-7	.	TRBV12-3/TRBV12-4	.	TGTGCCAGCACCCAGGACTATCCCTACGAGCAGTACTTC	CASTQDYPYEQYF
TRBJ1-1	.	TRBV6-2/TRBV6-3	.	TGTGCCAGCAGTTACACCGGGGGGACTGAAGCTTTCTTT	CASSYTGGTEAFF
TRBJ1-2	.	TRBV6-5	.	TGTGCCAGCAGAAAAACAGCTAACTATGGCTACACCTTC	CASRKTANYGYTF
TRBJ2-1	.	TRBV7-2	TRBD2	TGTGCCAGCAGCTCACTAGCGGGAGAGTTTATGGTCTACAATGAGCAGTTCTTC	CASSSLAGEFMVYNEQFF
TRBJ1-2	few	TRBV28	.	TGTGCCAGCAGTTTTGGTTCCGGGAGGGGGTATGGCTACACCTTC	CASSFGSGRGYGYTF
TRBJ2-7	many	TRBV7-9	.	TGTGCCAGCAGCTTCCCACAGGGTAACGAGCAGTACTTC	CASSFPQGNEQYF
TRBJ2-1	.	TRBV14	TRBD2	TGTGCCAGCAGCCTTATAACTAGCGGGACTACCTACAATGAGCAGTTCTTC	CASSLITSGTTYNEQFF
TRBJ1-1	few	TRBV6-1	TRBD1	TGTGCCAGCAGTGAGGGAGGGATAACAGGGGGGGCTGAAGCTTTCTTT	CASSEGGITGGAEAFF
TRBJ2-5	.	TRBV7-2	.	TGTGCCAGCAGCCAGGAGGGGAGAAGGCAAGAGACCCAGTACTTC	CASSQEGRRQETQYF
TRBJ1-5	.	TRBV12-5	.	TGTGCTAGTGCCCCAGATCACCAGCCCCAGCATTTT	CASAPDHQPQHF
TRBJ2-1	.	TRBV4-2	TRBD2	TGTGCCAGCAGCCAAGATTGGACTAGCGGAGCTACTATCCACAATGAGCAGTTCTTC	CASSQDWTSGATIHNEQFF
TRBJ1-2	few	TRBV19	TRBD1	TGTGCCAGTAGTTTGGGAAGACAGGGACCTGGACTTTATGGCTACACCTTC	CASSLGRQGPGLYGYTF
TRBJ2-2	once	TRBV7-6	TRBD2	TGTGCCAGCAGCGCACGACTAGCGGTAAACACCGGGGAGCTGTTTTTT	CASSARLAVNTGELFF
TRBJ2-1	.	TRBV7-3	TRBD2	TGTGCCAGCAGAGTAGCGGGAGCCAATGAGCAGTTCTTC	CASRVAGANEQFF
TRBJ1-3	.	TRBV10-3	.	TGTGCCATCAGTGAGCCCCAGGTGGGAAACACCATATATTTT	CAISEPQVGNTIYF
TRBJ1-3	once	TRBV4-3	.	TGCGCCAGCAGCCAAGATCCGGGAACCGAGAGCTCTGGAAACACCATATATTTT	CASSQDPGTESSGNTIYF
TRBJ1-3	.	TRBV9	TRBD1	TGTGCCAGCACGACAGGGGCCTCCTCTGGAAACACCATATATTTT	CASTTGASSGNTIYF
TRBJ1-5	.	TRBV7-9	.	TGTGCCAGCAGCCGAGCGGGCAGGGACCAGCCCCAGCATTTT	CASSRAGRDQPQHF
TRBJ2-5	few	TRBV2	.	TGTGCCAGCAAGGTTGCTAGCGTCGAGACCCAGTACTTC	CASKVASVETQYF
TRBJ1-2	once	TRBV27	TRBD1	TGTGCCAGCAGTTTTCGATCAGGGGGTAGCGGCTACACCTTC	CASSFRSGGSGYTF
TRBJ1-3	.	TRBV18	TRBD1	TGTGCCAGCTCACCATTCACAGGGGGTGACGGAAACACCATATATTTT	CASSPFTGGDGNTIYF
TRBJ1-5	.	TRBV12-3/TRBV12-4	.	TGTGCCAGCAGTTTGAGCGTTCAGCCCCAGCATTTT	CASSLSVQPQHF
TRBJ2-5	.	TRBV5-4	.	TGTGCCAGCAGCCTCGAGTCCCAAGAGACCCAGTACTTC	CASSLESQETQYF
TRBJ2-7	.	TRBV7-9	TRBD1	TGTGCCAGCAGCCCCGACAGGGGGCGTAGCGAGCAGTACTTC	CASSPDRGRSEQYF
TRBJ2-1	.	TRBV3-1/TRBV3-2	.	TGTGCCAGCAGCCAAGATCCTGGGCCGGGGGAGCAGTTCTTC	CASSQDPGPGEQFF
TRBJ1-2	.	TRBV10-2	TRBD1	TGCGCCAGCAAATGGGACAGGGCTGATGGCTACACCTTC	CASKWDRADGYTF
TRBJ2-5	.	TRBV14	.	TGTGCCAGCAGCCCAGGGTGGGGGACTGAGACCCAGTACTTC	CASSPGWGTETQYF
TRBJ2-2	.	TRBV7-6	TRBD2	TGTGCCAGCAGCTTAGAGCCTAGCGGGGCCTTGGAAACCGGGGAGCTGTTTTTT	CASSLEPSGALETGELFF
TRBJ1-4	few	TRBV25-1	.	TGTGCCAGCAGTGATGGGGGGGGCAGGGAAAAACTGTTTTTT	CASSDGGGREKLFF
TRBJ1-2	.	TRBV5-1	TRBD1	TGCGCCAGCAGCTTGTTACCAGGGGGTTTCTATGGCTACACCTTC	CASSLLPGGFYGYTF
TRBJ1-1	.	TRBV7-2	TRBD1	TGTGCCAGCAGCGTGGGGGGACAGATAAACACTGAAGCTTTCTTT	CASSVGGQINTEAFF
TRBJ1-1	once	TRBV9	.	TGTGCCAGCAGCAAACGGGACACCCAAGAAGCTTTCTTT	CASSKRDTQEAFF
TRBJ2-3	.	TRBV5-1	.	TGCGCCAGCAGCTTGGCCGGTTTCCCCACAGATACGCAGTATTTT	CASSLAGFPTDTQYF
TRBJ1-5	once	TRBV5-5	.	TGTGCCAGCAGCTTAGAGGGCGAAGGTAGCAATCAGCCCCAGCATTTT	CASSLEGEGSNQPQHF
TRBJ2-1	few	TRBV4-1	TRBD2	TGCGCCAGCAGCCGGAGTCTCGGGACTAGCGGATCCAATGAGCAGTTCTTC	CASSRSLGTSGSNEQFF
TRBJ1-1	.	TRBV6-5	.	TGTGCCAGCAGTTCCCGAGTGAACACTGAAGCTTTCTTT	CASSSRVNTEAFF
TRBJ2-5	.	TRBV24-1	.	TGTGCCACCAGTGGGGGAGGCCAAGAGACCCAGTACTTC	CATSGGGQETQYF
TRBJ1-4	.	TRBV6-5	.	TGTGCCAGCAGTTACGGGACACTTCAGGGTGAAAAACTGTTTTTT	CASSYGTLQGEKLFF
TRBJ2-1	.	TRBV7-8	TRBD1	TGTGCCAGCAGCTTAACAGGGGGCGAACCATCCAATGAGCAGTTCTTC	CASSLTGGEPSNEQFF